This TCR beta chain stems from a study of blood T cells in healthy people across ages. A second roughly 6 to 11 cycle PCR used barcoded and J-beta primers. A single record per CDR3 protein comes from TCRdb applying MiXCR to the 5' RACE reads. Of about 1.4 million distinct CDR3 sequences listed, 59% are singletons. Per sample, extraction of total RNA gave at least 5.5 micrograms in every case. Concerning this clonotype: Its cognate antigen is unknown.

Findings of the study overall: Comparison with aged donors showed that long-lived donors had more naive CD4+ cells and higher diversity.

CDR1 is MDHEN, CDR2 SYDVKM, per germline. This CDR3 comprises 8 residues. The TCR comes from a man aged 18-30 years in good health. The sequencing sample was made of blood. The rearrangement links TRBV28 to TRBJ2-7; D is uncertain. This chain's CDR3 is CARYEQYF. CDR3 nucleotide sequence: TGTGCACGATACGAGCAGTACTTC.